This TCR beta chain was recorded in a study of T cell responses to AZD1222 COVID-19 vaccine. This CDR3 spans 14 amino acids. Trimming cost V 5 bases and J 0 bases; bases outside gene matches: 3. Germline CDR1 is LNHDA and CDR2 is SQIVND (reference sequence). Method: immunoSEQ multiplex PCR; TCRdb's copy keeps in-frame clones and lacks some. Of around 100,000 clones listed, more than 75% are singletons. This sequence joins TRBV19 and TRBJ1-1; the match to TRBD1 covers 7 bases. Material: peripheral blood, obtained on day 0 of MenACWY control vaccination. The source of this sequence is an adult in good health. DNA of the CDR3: TGTGCCAGTAGTGTGACAGGGCTGAACACTGAAGCTTTCTTT. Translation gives CASSVTGLNTEAFF.